Sequencing of this T cell receptor (beta chain) was carried out in a study of CD8 T cells in ankylosing spondylitis. Regarding the study as a whole: It appeared that ankylosing spondylitis blood was characterized by a TCR beta motif of several highly homologous variants. Reports of some motif variants in reactive arthritis synovial fluid and blood predate this one. Clones tied to disease were said to be significantly enriched in matched ankylosing spondylitis synovial fluid.

Regarding this clonotype: Its antigen is as yet unknown.

Per germline, CDR1 SNHLY and CDR2 FYNNEI. V shed 7 bases, J shed 3 bases, and the junction held 11 bases outside the gene matches. The CDR3 length is 15 residues. Making use of molecular barcodes, quantitative 5'-RACE generated TCR beta libraries. TCRdb independently ran MiXCR on the 5' RACE reads; one entry per CDR3 protein. The sample lists some 840,000 distinct CDR3 sequences; 12% were seen once. This chain links TRBV2 with TRBJ1-1; TRBD1 matches at 7 bases. Material for sequencing was blood, either unsorted or a sorted T cell fraction (not recorded which). The TCR sequence derives from a male donor with ankylosing spondylitis. The CDR3 region is CASTLEGAADTEAFF. DNA for the CDR3: TGTGCCAGCACCTTGGAGGGGGCTGCGGACACTGAAGCTTTCTTT.